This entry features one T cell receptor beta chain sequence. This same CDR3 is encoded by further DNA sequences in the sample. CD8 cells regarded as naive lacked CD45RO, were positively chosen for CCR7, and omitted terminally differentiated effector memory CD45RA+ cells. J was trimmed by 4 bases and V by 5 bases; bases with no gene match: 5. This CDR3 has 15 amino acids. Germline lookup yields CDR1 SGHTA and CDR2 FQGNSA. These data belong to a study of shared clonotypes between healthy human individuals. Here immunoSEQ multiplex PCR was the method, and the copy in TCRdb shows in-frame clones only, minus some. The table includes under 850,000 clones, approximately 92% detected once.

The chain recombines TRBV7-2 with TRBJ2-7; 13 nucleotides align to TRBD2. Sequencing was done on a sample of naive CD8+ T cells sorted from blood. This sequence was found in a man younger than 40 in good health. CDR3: CASSIGLAGVYEQYF. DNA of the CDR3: TGTGCCAGCAGCATCGGACTAGCGGGAGTATACGAGCAGTACTTC.